The next 28 T cell receptor beta chains were all read from a single sample in a study of PD-L1 blockade in urothelial cancer. Here immunoSEQ multiplex PCR was the method, and the copy in TCRdb shows in-frame clones only, minus some. The table lists fewer than 75,000 clones, roughly 90% of them singletons, with 4.5% in the top ten. Indicated time point: pretreatment peripheral blood. Sequenced material: PBMCs, taken around atezolizumab (anti-PD-L1) treatment. Receptors originate from a man between 65 and 85 years old with urothelial cancer.

V gene TRBV5-1 combines with J gene TRBJ2-7, with 7 bases that match TRBD1. The CDR3 extends over 15 amino acids. Germline V gene data show CDR1 as SGHRS and CDR2 as YFSETQ. With V trimmed by 0 bases and J by 0 bases, 3 bases remained unmatched. The CDR3 loop is CASSLEGDSSYEQYF. In nucleotides, the CDR3 is TGCGCCAGCAGCTTGGAAGGGGACAGCTCCTACGAGCAGTACTTC. Drawing the rest from reference TRBV5-1 and TRBJ2-7, the complete variable domain is KAGVTQTPRYLIKTRGQQVTLSCSPISGHRSVSWYQQTPGQGLQFLFEYFSETQRNKGNFPGRFSGRQFSNSRSEMNVSTLELGDSALYLCASSLEGDSSYEQYFGPGTRLTVT.

The chain carries TRBV6-1 and TRBJ1-2; 8 bases match TRBD1. CDR1 MNHNS and CDR2 SASEGT come from the germline V gene. The CDR3 is 14 amino acids. Germline trimming cut 6 bases from V and 8 bases from J; bases unmatched to any gene: 11. CDR3 amino acids: CASSLGQGLIGYTF. The DNA of the CDR3 is TGTGCCAGCAGCCTCGGACAGGGTTTGATCGGCTACACCTTC.

The DNA of the CDR3 is TGCGCCAGCAGCTTGGTTGGAGCGGGAGATCTCAATGAGCAGTTCTTC. The encoded protein is CASSLVGAGDLNEQFF. The chain employs TRBV5-1 and TRBJ2-1, with 8 positions matching TRBD2. CDR1 and CDR2 from the germline V gene are SGHRS and YFSETQ. This CDR3 contains 16 residues. V was clipped by 0 bases and J by 6 bases; unmatched bases: 8.

This chain joins TRBV5-6 and TRBJ1-2; 7 bases align to TRBD1. This CDR3 contains 14 residues. CDR1 SGHDT and CDR2 YYEEEE come from the germline V gene. Germline trimming cut 6 bases from V and 4 bases from J; bases unmatched to any gene: 9. The CDR3 nucleotides read TGTGCCAGCACCCCGGCGGGACAGATCTATGGCTACACCTTC. Its translation is CASTPAGQIYGYTF.

The V gene is TRBV5-1, the J gene TRBJ2-5, with 9 nucleotides matching TRBD1. The CDR3 is made up of 15 amino acids. After removal of 4 bases from V and 2 bases from J, the junction contained 6 bases not matched to a gene. The germline V gene encodes CDR1 SGHRS and CDR2 YFSETQ. CDR3 nucleotides: TGCGCCAGCAGCGTACGGACAGGGGCGCAAGAGACCCAGTACTTC. Translation gives CASSVRTGAQETQYF.

In its sample, this clone was seen once. DNA of the CDR3: TGTGCCAGTAGTACTCCCCCTCAGAGGCAGCCCCAGCATTTT. It translates to CASSTPPQRQPQHF. The rearrangement links TRBV19 to TRBJ1-5; D gene uncertain. Trimming took off 4 bases at V and 7 bases at J, with 14 bases between the two ends. The CDR3 consists of 14 residues. CDR1 and CDR2 (germline): LNHDA, SQIVND (reference sequence).

V usage is TRBV19 and J usage is TRBJ2-1; 15 nucleotides match TRBD2. This CDR3 region has 17 residues. V dropped 3 bases and J dropped 9; count of bases not matched to a gene: 9. Looked up from germline, CDR1 is LNHDA and CDR2 is SQIVND (reference sequence). The CDR3 is CASSIIGLAGGPGEQFF. Written as DNA, the CDR3 is TGTGCCAGTAGTATCATCGGACTAGCGGGAGGGCCGGGTGAGCAGTTCTTC.

This sequence joins TRBV29-1 and TRBJ2-5; the match to TRBD1 covers 10 bases. The ends lost 4 bases at V and 3 bases at J; junction bases unmatched: 11. The CDR3 is 16 residues long. From germline, CDR1 is SQVTM and CDR2 ANQGSEA. The CDR3 DNA reads as TGCAGCGTTGCCTGGGGACAGGGGTGGTTGGAAGAGACCCAGTACTTC. Residues: CSVAWGQGWLEETQYF.

The chain joins TRBV27 to TRBJ2-1; TRBD2 matches 10 bases. The CDR3 is 20 residues long. J was trimmed by 8 bases and V by 0 bases; bases with no gene match: 19. CDR1 MNHEY and CDR2 SMNVEV come from the germline V gene (reference sequence). CDR3 amino acids: CASSLSGTSALLRERHEQFF. The CDR3 bases are TGTGCCAGCAGTTTATCGGGGACTAGCGCATTATTACGGGAGCGACATGAGCAGTTCTTC.

The gene calls are TRBV28 and TRBJ1-1, with D possibly matching TRBD1 (5 bases). V lost 1 base to trimming and J lost 6 bases, with 9 bases between them. The CDR3 sequence is 13 residues long. The germline gives CDR1 MDHEN, CDR2 SYDVKM. The CDR3 loop is CASSLSGPPEAFF. The CDR3 coding sequence is TGTGCCAGCAGTTTATCAGGGCCCCCTGAAGCTTTCTTT. The full variable domain, in which reference TRBV28 and TRBJ1-1 provide the parts outside the CDR3, is DVKVTQSSRYLVKRTGEKVFLECVQDMDHENMFWYRQDPGLGLRLIYFSYDVKMKEKGDIPEGYSVSREKKERFSLILESASTNQTSMYLCASSLSGPPEAFFGQGTRLTVV.

A single count supports this clone. The chain is built from TRBV7-2 and TRBJ2-7, with 8 bases fitting TRBD2. V lost 7 bases to trimming and J lost 3 bases; unmatched junction nucleotides: 11. Per the germline V gene, CDR1 is SGHTA and CDR2 is FQGNSA. This CDR3 region has 15 residues. The CDR3 nucleotides are TGTGCCAGCACCCCCCCGACGGGGGGGAACTACGAGCAGTACTTC. Translated, it gives CASTPPTGGNYEQYF.

The CDR3 bases are TGTGCCAGCAGTGCAGGGAGGGGTGACTATGGCTACACCTTC. Protein: CASSAGRGDYGYTF. The chain joins TRBV2 to TRBJ1-2, with a tentative D call TRBD1 (5 bases). This CDR3 is 14 amino acids long. V was pared by 4 bases and J by 3 bases, with 12 bases between. Germline V gene sequence: CDR1 SNHLY, CDR2 FYNNEI.

J is TRBJ2-2 and V is TRBV7-6; maybe TRBD2 (5 bases). Trimming removed 4 bases at V and 0 bases at J, with 21 bases between. CDR1 and CDR2 (germline): SGHVS, FNYEAQ. The CDR3 runs to 19 residues. Here the CDR3 DNA reads TGTGCCAGCAGCTCCCTGAGTGGTTTGCGGGCTACGAACACCGGGGAGCTGTTTTTT. This encodes CASSSLSGLRATNTGELFF.

This clone has more than one count but fewer than ten. The gene calls are TRBV27 and TRBJ2-1; perhaps TRBD2 as D (6 bases). CDR1 MNHEY and CDR2 SMNVEV come from the germline V gene (reference sequence). Trimming took off 5 bases at V and 7 bases at J, with 21 bases between the two ends. The length of the CDR3 is 16 residues. The CDR3 protein is CASSPILAPTKNEQFF. The CDR3 DNA follows: TGTGCCAGCAGTCCGATACTAGCCCCAACGAAGAATGAGCAGTTCTTC.

This clone was observed a few times. The rearrangement uses TRBV19 and TRBJ1-2; TRBD1 matches 9 bases. This CDR3 comprises 13 residues. Germline trimming cut 6 bases from V and 4 bases from J; bases unmatched to any gene: 3. The V gene's germline CDR1 is LNHDA and CDR2 SQIVND (reference sequence). The CDR3, as DNA: TGTGCCAGTAGGAGGACAGGGGTCTATGGCTACACCTTC. Its translation is CASRRTGVYGYTF.

The genes are TRBV9 and TRBJ1-3; 9 bases are shared with TRBD1. This CDR3 region has 15 residues. Trimming cost V 3 bases and J 4 bases; bases outside gene matches: 5. Germline V lookup: CDR1 SGDLS, CDR2 YYNGEE. CDR3 nucleotide sequence: TGTGCCAGCAGCGCCAGACAGGGGGTGGGAAACACCATATATTTT. This sequence encodes CASSARQGVGNTIYF.

This sequence joins TRBV4-1 and TRBJ1-1, with TRBD1 as a possible D gene (5 bases). The CDR3 is 16 residues long. Germline V gene data show CDR1 as MGHRA and CDR2 as YSYEKL. V lost 0 bases and J lost 6, with 17 bases in between. The CDR3, as DNA: TGCGCCAGCAGCCAAGATGTCGGAACAGGTGCCGCTGAAGCTTTCTTT. As protein: CASSQDVGTGAAEAFF.

The genes are TRBV12-2 and TRBJ2-3; TRBD2, the table's D call, was not compared with the DNA. TRBV12-2 is a known pseudogene. This CDR3 has 16 residues. This chain's CDR3 is CASRHMASGDTDTQYF. For the CDR3, the DNA is TGTGCAAGTCGCCACATGGCTAGCGGGGATACAGATACGCAGTATTTT.

The chain employs TRBV6-1 and TRBJ1-1; TRBD1 might be the D (5 bases). V was pared by 6 bases and J by 1 base, with 12 bases between. CDR1 MNHNS and CDR2 SASEGT come from the germline V gene. CDR3 length: 14 amino acids. Here the CDR3 DNA reads TGTGCCAGCAGGGTCCGGGGGGAGAACACTGAAGCTTTCTTT. This sequence encodes CASRVRGENTEAFF.

The CDR3 DNA reads as TGTGCCAGTGAACCCCGGGACTTCACCTACGAGCAGTACTTC. This gives the protein CASEPRDFTYEQYF. The chain has TRBV5-8 and TRBJ2-7; D may be TRBD2 (6 bases). From germline, CDR1 is SGHTS and CDR2 YDEGEE. The CDR3 contains 14 residues. V shed 8 bases and J shed 2 bases, with 17 bases lying between them.

The chain carries TRBV18 and TRBJ2-5; D may be TRBD2 (5 bases). Germline V gene lookup returns CDR1 KGHSH and CDR2 LQKENI. The CDR3 is 13 amino acids. The ends were cut back, 4 bases at V and 0 bases at J, with 6 bases in the middle. In nucleotides, the CDR3 is TGTGCCAGCTCACGGGAGTACCAAGAGACCCAGTACTTC. Its protein product is CASSREYQETQYF.

This clone occurred once. The chain has TRBV4-1 and TRBJ1-2; D possibly corresponds to TRBD1 (5 bases). CDR3 length equals 16 residues. V lost 1 base and J 5 bases, leaving 17 bases between the germline ends. The germline gives CDR1 MGHRA, CDR2 YSYEKL. CDR3 nucleotides: TGCGCCAGCAGCCAAGCGGGGCTGGGGGGGGATTATGGCTACACCTTC. It specifies CASSQAGLGGDYGYTF.

The chain couples TRBV2 to TRBJ2-3; TRBD2 might be the D (6 bases). Germline CDR1 is SNHLY and CDR2 is FYNNEI. The CDR3 is made up of 14 amino acids. V was trimmed by 6 bases and J by 0 bases, leaving 10 bases between them. The CDR3: CASSAGTSTDTQYF. The CDR3 bases are TGTGCCAGCAGCGCCGGGACTAGCACAGATACGCAGTATTTT.

The rearrangement links TRBV7-8 to TRBJ2-1; 11 nucleotides match TRBD2. The germline gives CDR1 SGHVS, CDR2 FQNEAQ. The trim removed 3 bases at V and 2 bases at J, leaving 6 bases unmatched. The CDR3 sequence is 17 residues long. The DNA for the CDR3 is TGTGCCAGCAGCTTTGCCACTAGCGGGAGTGCCTACAATGAGCAGTTCTTC. Encoded protein: CASSFATSGSAYNEQFF.

The J gene is TRBJ1-5, the V gene TRBV2; possible D gene TRBD1, 6 bases. Trimming shortened V by 6 bases and J by 1 base, and 13 bases separated the two germline ends. CDR3 length equals 15 residues. CDR1 is SNHLY and CDR2 is FYNNEI in the germline V gene. CDR3 nucleotides: TGTGCCAGCAGGCCGGGACACCGGAGCAATCAGCCCCAGCATTTT. As protein: CASRPGHRSNQPQHF.

The chain joins TRBV2 to TRBJ2-7; 7 bases align to TRBD2. J was trimmed by 0 bases and V by 1 base; bases with no gene match: 9. The germline CDR1 and CDR2 sequences are SNHLY and FYNNEI. This CDR3 is built from 17 residues. The CDR3 bases are TGTGCCAGCAGTGAAGGGCTAGCGGATTATGTCTCCTACGAGCAGTACTTC. It yields the protein CASSEGLADYVSYEQYF. The full variable domain, rest sourced from reference TRBV2 and TRBJ2-7, is EPEVTQTPSHQVTQMGQEVILRCVPISNHLYFYWYRQILGQKVEFLVSFYNNEISEKSEIFDDQFSVERPDGSNFTLKIRSTKLEDSAMYFCASSEGLADYVSYEQYFGPGTRLTVT.

The chain recombines TRBV27 with TRBJ1-2, with no clear D. CDR1 and CDR2 (germline): MNHEY, SMNVEV (reference sequence). The length of the CDR3 is 14 residues. Trimming took off 3 bases at V and 5 bases at J, with 13 bases between the two ends. In DNA form, the CDR3 reads TGTGCCAGCAGTTTCTCCCCTGTAGCGTATGGCTACACCTTC. This gives the protein CASSFSPVAYGYTF.

CDR3 coding DNA: TGTGCCTCCAAATCGGGGGACTCCAACACTGAAGCTTTCTTT. Amino acid sequence: CASKSGDSNTEAFF. V and J are TRBV27 and TRBJ1-1; D possibly corresponds to TRBD1 (5 bases). The CDR3 has 14 residues. Trimming shortened V by 11 bases and J by 2 bases, and 18 bases separated the two germline ends. CDR1 is MNHEY and CDR2 is SMNVEV in the germline V gene (reference sequence).